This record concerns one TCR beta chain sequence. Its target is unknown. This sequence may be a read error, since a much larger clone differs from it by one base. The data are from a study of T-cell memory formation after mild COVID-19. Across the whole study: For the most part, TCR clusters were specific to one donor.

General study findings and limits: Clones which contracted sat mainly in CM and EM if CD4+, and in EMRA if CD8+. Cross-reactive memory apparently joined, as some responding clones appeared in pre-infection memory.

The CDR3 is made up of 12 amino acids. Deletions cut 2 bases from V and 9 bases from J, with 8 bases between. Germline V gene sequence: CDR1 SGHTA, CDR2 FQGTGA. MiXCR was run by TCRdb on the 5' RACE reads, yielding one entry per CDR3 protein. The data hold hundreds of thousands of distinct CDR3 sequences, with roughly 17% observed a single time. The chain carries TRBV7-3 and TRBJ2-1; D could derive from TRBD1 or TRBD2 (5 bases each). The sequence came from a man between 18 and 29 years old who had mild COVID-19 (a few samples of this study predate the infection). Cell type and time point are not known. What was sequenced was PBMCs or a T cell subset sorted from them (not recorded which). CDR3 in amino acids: CASSLEGTEQFF. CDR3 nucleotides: TGTGCCAGCAGCTTAGAGGGGACTGAGCAGTTCTTC.